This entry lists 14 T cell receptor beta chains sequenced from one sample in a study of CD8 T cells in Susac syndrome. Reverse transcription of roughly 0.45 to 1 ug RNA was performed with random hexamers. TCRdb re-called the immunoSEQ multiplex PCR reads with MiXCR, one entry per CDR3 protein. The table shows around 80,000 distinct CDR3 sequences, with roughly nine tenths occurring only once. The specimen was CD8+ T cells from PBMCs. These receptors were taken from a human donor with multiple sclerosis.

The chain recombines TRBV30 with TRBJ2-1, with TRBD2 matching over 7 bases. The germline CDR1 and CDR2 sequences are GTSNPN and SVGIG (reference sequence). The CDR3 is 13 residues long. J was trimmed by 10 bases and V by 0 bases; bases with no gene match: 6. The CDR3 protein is CAWSVEGEGEQFF. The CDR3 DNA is TGTGCCTGGAGTGTCGAAGGGGAGGGGGAGCAGTTCTTC.

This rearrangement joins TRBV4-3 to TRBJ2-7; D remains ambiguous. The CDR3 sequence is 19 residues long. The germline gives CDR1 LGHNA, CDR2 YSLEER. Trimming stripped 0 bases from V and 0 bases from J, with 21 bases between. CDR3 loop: CASSQDLGFRPSSSYEQYF. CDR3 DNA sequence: TGCGCCAGCAGCCAAGATTTGGGCTTCCGACCCTCGTCCTCCTACGAGCAGTACTTC.

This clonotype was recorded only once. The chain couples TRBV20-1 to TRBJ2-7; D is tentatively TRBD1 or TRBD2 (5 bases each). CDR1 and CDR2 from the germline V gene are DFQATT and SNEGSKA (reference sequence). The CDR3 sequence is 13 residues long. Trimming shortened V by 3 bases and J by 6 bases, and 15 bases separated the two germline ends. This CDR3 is CSASGTLRFEQYF. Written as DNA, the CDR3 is TGCAGTGCTAGCGGGACCCTTCGGTTCGAGCAGTACTTC.

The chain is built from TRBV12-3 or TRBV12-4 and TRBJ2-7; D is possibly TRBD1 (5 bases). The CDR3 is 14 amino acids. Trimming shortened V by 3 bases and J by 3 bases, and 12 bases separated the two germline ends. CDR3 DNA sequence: TGTGCCAGCAGTTTTGTAGGGGCCTTCTACGAGCAGTACTTC. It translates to CASSFVGAFYEQYF.

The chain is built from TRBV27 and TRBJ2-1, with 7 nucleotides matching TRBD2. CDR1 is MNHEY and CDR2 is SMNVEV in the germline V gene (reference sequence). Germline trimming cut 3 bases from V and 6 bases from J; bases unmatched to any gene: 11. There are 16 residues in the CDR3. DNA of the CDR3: TGTGCCAGCAGTTTTATTTTAGGCGGGGGTGCCAATGAGCAGTTCTTC. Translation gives CASSFILGGGANEQFF.

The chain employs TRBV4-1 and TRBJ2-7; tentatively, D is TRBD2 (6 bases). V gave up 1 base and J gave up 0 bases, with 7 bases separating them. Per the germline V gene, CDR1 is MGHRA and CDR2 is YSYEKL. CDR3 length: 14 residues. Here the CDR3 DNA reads TGCGCCAGCAGCCAAGGACTAGGCTCCTACGAGCAGTACTTC. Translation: CASSQGLGSYEQYF.

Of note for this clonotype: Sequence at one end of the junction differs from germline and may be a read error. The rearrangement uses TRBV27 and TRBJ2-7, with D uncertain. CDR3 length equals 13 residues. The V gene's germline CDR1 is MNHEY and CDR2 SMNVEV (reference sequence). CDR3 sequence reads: CAGSFGEHYEQYF. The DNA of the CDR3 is TGTGCCGGCAGTTTCGGCGAGCACTACGAGCAGTACTTC.

The CDR3, as DNA: TGTGCCAGCAGTCCAGACTTCTCCTACGAGCAGTACTTC. Translated, it gives CASSPDFSYEQYF. This chain links TRBV12-3 or TRBV12-4 with TRBJ2-7, with no clear D. The CDR3 runs to 13 residues. Trimming left V 5 bases short and J 0 bases short, with 8 bases between.

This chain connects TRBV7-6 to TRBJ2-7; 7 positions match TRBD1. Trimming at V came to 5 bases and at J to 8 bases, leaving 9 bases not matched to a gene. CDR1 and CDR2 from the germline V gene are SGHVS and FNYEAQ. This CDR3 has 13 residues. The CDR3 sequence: CASSPHVGGKQYF. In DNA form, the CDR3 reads TGTGCCAGCAGCCCCCATGTAGGGGGCAAGCAGTACTTC.

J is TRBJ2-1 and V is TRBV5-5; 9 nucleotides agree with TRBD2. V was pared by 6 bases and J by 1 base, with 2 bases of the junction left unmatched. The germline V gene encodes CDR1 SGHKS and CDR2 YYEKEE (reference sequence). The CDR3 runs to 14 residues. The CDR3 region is CASKTSGSYNEQFF. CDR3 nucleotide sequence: TGTGCCAGCAAGACTAGCGGATCCTACAATGAGCAGTTCTTC.

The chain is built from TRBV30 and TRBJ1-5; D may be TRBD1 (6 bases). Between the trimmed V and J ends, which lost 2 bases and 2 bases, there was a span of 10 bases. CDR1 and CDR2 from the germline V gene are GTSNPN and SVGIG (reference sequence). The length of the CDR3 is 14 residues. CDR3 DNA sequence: TGTGCCTGGAGTTCAGGGGAAGGCAATCAGCCCCAGCATTTT. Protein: CAWSSGEGNQPQHF.

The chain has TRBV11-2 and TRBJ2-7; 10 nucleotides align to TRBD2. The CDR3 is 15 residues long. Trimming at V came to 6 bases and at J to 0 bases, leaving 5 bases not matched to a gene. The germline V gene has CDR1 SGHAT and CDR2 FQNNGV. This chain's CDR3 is CASSWTSGSSYEQYF. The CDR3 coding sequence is TGTGCCAGCAGTTGGACTAGCGGAAGCTCCTACGAGCAGTACTTC.

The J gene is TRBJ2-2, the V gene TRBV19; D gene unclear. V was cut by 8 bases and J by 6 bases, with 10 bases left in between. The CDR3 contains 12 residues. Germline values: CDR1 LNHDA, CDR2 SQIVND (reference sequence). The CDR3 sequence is CASFVGPGELFF. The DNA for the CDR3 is TGTGCCAGTTTCGTGGGCCCCGGGGAGCTGTTTTTT.

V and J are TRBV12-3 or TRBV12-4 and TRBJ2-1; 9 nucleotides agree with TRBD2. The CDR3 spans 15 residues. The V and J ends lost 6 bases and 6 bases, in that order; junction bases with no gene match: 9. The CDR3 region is CASSPGGGALNEQFF. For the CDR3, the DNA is TGTGCCAGCAGCCCTGGCGGGGGGGCCCTCAATGAGCAGTTCTTC.